The next 4 T cell receptor beta chains were all read from a single sample in a study of cytomegalovirus exposure and HLA in healthy donors. With 60 Vbeta and 13 Jbeta primers, the PCR was carried out. The data were produced by immunoSEQ multiplex PCR, yet TCRdb's version contains in-frame clones alone and is incomplete. This sample has around 150,000 clones, with roughly 87% found just once. The sample taken for sequencing was PBMCs. The receptors derive from a girl between 10 and 17 years old in good health and CMV-seropositive.

The genes are TRBV27 and TRBJ2-7; weak D call: TRBD2 (6 bases). This CDR3 comprises 15 residues. The V and J ends lost 5 bases and 4 bases respectively, with 18 bases between them. CDR1 MNHEY and CDR2 SMNVEV come from the germline V gene (reference sequence). DNA of the CDR3: TGTGCCAGCAGTCCCGGAGGCAGGGAGGAATACGAGCAGTACTTC. Translating gives CASSPGGREEYEQYF.

This chain connects TRBV2 to TRBJ2-1, with 9 bases matching TRBD1. CDR1 SNHLY and CDR2 FYNNEI come from the germline V gene. The CDR3 has 14 amino acids. After removal of 6 bases from V and 4 bases from J, the junction contained 4 bases not matched to a gene. CDR3 region: CASRGDREYNEQFF. The CDR3 DNA follows: TGTGCCAGCAGAGGGGACAGGGAATACAATGAGCAGTTCTTC.

This clone was seen once. This sequence joins TRBV5-1 and TRBJ2-3; tentatively, D is TRBD2 (5 bases). Germline V lookup: CDR1 SGHRS, CDR2 YFSETQ. V shed 0 bases and J shed 2 bases, with 10 bases lying between them. The CDR3 has 15 amino acids. In DNA, the CDR3 is TGCGCCAGCAGCTTGGAAGAGGGATTCACAGATACGCAGTATTTT. This translates into CASSLEEGFTDTQYF.

This sequence joins TRBV5-4 and TRBJ1-3; no clear D gene. Looked up from germline, CDR1 is SGHNT and CDR2 is YYREEE (reference sequence). V gave up 4 bases and J gave up 0 bases, with 11 bases separating them. CDR3 size: 15 residues. The CDR3 loop reads CASSAKSLSGNTIYF. The CDR3 nucleotides read TGTGCCAGCAGCGCCAAAAGCCTCTCTGGAAACACCATATATTTT.